One and the same sample provided the 12 T cell receptor beta chains below, sequenced in a study of blood T cell repertoires in COVID-19. The repertoire was sequenced with immunoSEQ multiplex PCR; TCRdb's copy has only in-frame clones and lacks some. The data hold roughly 150,000 clones, with about 89% observed a single time. The sequenced material came from peripheral blood. The receptors derive from a man in his 60s with active or convalescent COVID-19.

This clone showed up just once. The V call is TRBV5-5, the J call TRBJ1-6; unclear D gene. Trimming cost V 0 bases and J 5 bases, with 21 bases left between them. This CDR3 comprises 19 residues. CDR1 is SGHKS and CDR2 is YYEKEE in the germline V gene (reference sequence). The CDR3 DNA reads as TGTGCCAGCAGCTTGGACCTTAAAGCTCTTGCCGTACATAATTCACCCCTCCACTTT. The encoded protein is CASSLDLKALAVHNSPLHF.

The chain employs TRBV27 and TRBJ2-3; no clear D gene. The germline V gene encodes CDR1 MNHEY and CDR2 SMNVEV (reference sequence). Trimming took 6 bases from V and 1 from J, leaving 14 bases between them. This CDR3 is 15 amino acids long. Here the CDR3 reads CASRLLERGTDTQYF. The CDR3 bases are TGTGCCAGCAGATTGTTGGAGCGAGGCACAGATACGCAGTATTTT.

V usage is TRBV4-3 and J usage is TRBJ2-1; D uncertain. Germline CDR1 and CDR2: LGHNA and YSLEER. The CDR3 loop spans 16 amino acids. Trimming removed 4 bases from V and 6 bases from J, with 19 bases in between. CDR3: CASSPQPLVIANEQFF. CDR3 in DNA: TGCGCCAGCAGCCCACAACCATTGGTGATCGCCAATGAGCAGTTCTTC.

CDR3 sequence: CASRFRKENTGELFF. For the CDR3, the DNA is TGTGCCAGCAGGTTCAGGAAGGAGAACACCGGGGAGCTGTTTTTT. The rearrangement joins TRBV6-5 to TRBJ2-2, with D uncertain. Deletions cut 6 bases from V and 1 base from J, with 12 bases between. CDR3 size: 15 residues. CDR1 and CDR2 (germline): MNHEY, SVGAGI.

V usage is TRBV28 and J usage is TRBJ1-6; perhaps TRBD1 as D (5 bases). The V gene's germline CDR1 is MDHEN and CDR2 SYDVKM. The CDR3 is 15 residues long. Trimming stripped 2 bases from V and 8 bases from J, with 13 bases between. This CDR3 reads CASSLGSFRDSPLHF. The CDR3 DNA sequence: TGTGCCAGCAGTTTAGGTAGTTTCAGGGATTCACCCCTCCACTTT.

The J gene is TRBJ2-7, the V gene TRBV5-1; D gene unclear. Trimming removed 5 bases from V and 1 base from J, with 10 bases in between. Germline V CDR1 and CDR2: SGHRS, YFSETQ. This CDR3 has 13 residues. The CDR3 bases are TGCGCCAGCAGTTTCGACGGGTCCTACGAGCAGTACTTC. This sequence encodes CASSFDGSYEQYF. The whole variable domain, remainder taken from reference TRBV5-1 and TRBJ2-7, is KAGVTQTPRYLIKTRGQQVTLSCSPISGHRSVSWYQQTPGQGLQFLFEYFSETQRNKGNFPGRFSGRQFSNSRSEMNVSTLELGDSALYLCASSFDGSYEQYFGPGTRLTVT.

The chain recombines TRBV7-2 with TRBJ2-7; the D is unclear. CDR1 is SGHTA, CDR2 FQGNSA, per germline. V lost 3 bases to trimming and J lost 0 bases, with 6 bases between them. This CDR3 has 13 amino acids. Written as DNA, the CDR3 is TGTGCCAGCAGCTTGGCCCTCTCCTACGAGCAGTACTTC. Its protein product is CASSLALSYEQYF. The entire variable domain, with the rest obtained from reference TRBV7-2 and TRBJ2-7, is as follows: GAGVSQSPSNKVTEKGKDVELRCDPISGHTALYWYRQSLGQGLEFLIYFQGNSAPDKSGLPSDRFSAERTGGSVSTLTIQRTQQEDSAVYLCASSLALSYEQYFGPGTRLTVT.

This clone was observed a single time. V and J are TRBV5-1 and TRBJ2-5, with a possible D match to TRBD1 (6 bases). The CDR3 runs to 15 residues. Per germline, CDR1 SGHRS and CDR2 YFSETQ. V was cut by 5 bases and J by 5 bases, with 19 bases left in between. The DNA of the CDR3 is TGCGCCAGCAGACGATCAACAGGGTTAACCGAGACCCAGTACTTC. This encodes CASRRSTGLTETQYF.

V and J are TRBV3-1 (or the pseudogene TRBV3-2) and TRBJ2-1; D uncertain. CDR1 is LGHDT and CDR2 is YNNKEL in the germline V gene (reference sequence). The length of the CDR3 is 14 residues. The V end lost 2 bases, the J end lost 15 bases, and 20 bases lay between the germline ends. The CDR3 DNA reads TGTGCCAGCAGCCAATTAGGAGCCCCAGATGGAGCGTTCTTC. Residues: CASSQLGAPDGAFF.

This rearrangement joins TRBV7-2 to TRBJ2-3; D gene ambiguous. V was trimmed by 2 bases and J by 6 bases, leaving 12 bases between them. This CDR3 spans 14 amino acids. Per the germline V gene, CDR1 is SGHTA and CDR2 is FQGNSA. The CDR3 protein is CASSLRQSRDTQYF. In nucleotides, the CDR3 is TGTGCCAGCAGCTTACGGCAGTCTAGGGATACGCAGTATTTT.

V is TRBV6-1 and J is TRBJ2-7; TRBD1 matches 8 bases. V lost 4 bases to trimming and J lost 2 bases; unmatched junction nucleotides: 10. Germline assignment: CDR1 MNHNS and CDR2 SASEGT. This CDR3 region has 16 residues. DNA of the CDR3: TGTGCCAGCAGTGTCACAACAGGGGGTTATACCTACGAGCAGTACTTC. Protein: CASSVTTGGYTYEQYF.

This clone came up a few times. V usage is TRBV27 and J usage is TRBJ2-1; 10 bases line up with TRBD2. The germline V gene has CDR1 MNHEY and CDR2 SMNVEV (reference sequence). The J segment lost 5 bases and the V segment lost 6 bases, leaving 7 bases of the junction unmatched. The CDR3 consists of 15 residues. The CDR3 DNA is TGTGCCAGCAGGGGGACTAGCGAACGCCACAATGAGCAGTTCTTC. This gives the protein CASRGTSERHNEQFF.